This entry concerns a single TCR beta chain. Its target is not known. These data are taken from a study of shared clonotypes between healthy human individuals. Produced via immunoSEQ multiplex PCR; TCRdb's table is partial and in-frame only. Among around 700,000 clones listed, around 72% were seen once. Study-level findings and limits: A few donors had roughly 5% of their naive CD4 clonotypes in common.

A CD45RA-negative memory subset and a CD45RA+ naive subset were separated from the CD4+ cells. Material: memory CD4+ T cells sorted from blood. Subset specified: CD45RA-negative fraction. This TCR was sampled from a woman aged 25 to 39 in good health.

CDR3 sequence: CASSQEAAAGGSYNEQFF. DNA for the CDR3: TGTGCCAGCAGCCAAGAAGCCGCAGCCGGTGGGTCCTACAATGAGCAGTTCTTC. The chain joins TRBV4-2 to TRBJ2-1; D is unresolved. Germline V lookup: CDR1 LGHNA, CDR2 YNFKEQ. V lost 0 bases and J 1 base, leaving 16 bases between the germline ends. CDR3 length equals 18 residues.